This is a list of T cell receptor beta chains from one sample in a study of shared clonotypes between healthy human individuals. Only in-frame clones appear in the TCRdb table, and some are missing; sequencing was by immunoSEQ multiplex PCR. The table records over a million clones, about four fifths of them present only once. Material for sequencing was memory CD4+ T cells from PBMCs. These receptors all come from a man aged 18 to 30 in good health. Some clones in this sample may be carry-over from other donors' samples. CDR3s include the opening cysteine and the closing phenylalanine or tryptophan. D genes are given only for firm matches. Rows may omit the clone size; those that give it use once, few, many or a size class.

D gene	clone size	J gene	CDR3 length	V gene	CDR3 protein	CDR3 DNA
TRBD2	.	TRBJ2-1	16	TRBV6-4	CASSDSIPGGVNEQFF	TGTGCCAGCAGTGACTCGATCCCGGGAGGGGTCAATGAGCAGTTCTTC
.	.	TRBJ1-4	10	TRBV2	CASRAEKLFF	TGTGCCAGCCGCGCTGAAAAACTGTTTTTT
.	few	TRBJ2-2	14	TRBV11-2	CASSFSVNTGELFF	TGTGCCAGCAGCTTTTCAGTGAACACCGGGGAGCTGTTTTTT
.	.	TRBJ2-6	14	TRBV28	CASSGHSGANVLTF	TGTGCCAGCAGTGGACACTCTGGGGCCAACGTCCTGACTTTC
.	.	TRBJ2-1	17	TRBV4-3	CASSQDSRAGGGSEQFF	TGCGCCAGCAGCCAAGATTCTCGGGCAGGAGGGGGGAGTGAGCAGTTCTTC
TRBD2	.	TRBJ2-5	12	TRBV7-9	CAAGGLEETQYF	TGTGCCGCGGGGGGGTTGGAGGAGACCCAGTACTTC
.	.	TRBJ2-7	13	TRBV10-2	CASTLPPLDEQYF	TGCGCCAGCACCCTACCCCCACTGGACGAGCAGTACTTC
.	.	TRBJ2-5	16	TRBV27	CASSLSQTTFRETQYF	TGTGCCAGCAGTTTATCCCAGACCACCTTTCGGGAGACCCAGTACTTC
TRBD2	.	TRBJ2-5	15	TRBV5-1	CASSPGLDPQETQYF	TGCGCCAGCAGCCCCGGACTAGACCCGCAAGAGACCCAGTACTTC
.	.	TRBJ2-7	13	TRBV5-1	CASSFSGIYEQYF	TGCGCCAGCAGCTTTTCAGGGATCTACGAGCAGTACTTC
.	.	TRBJ1-1	13	TRBV5-1	CASSLRLNTEAFF	TGCGCCAGCAGCTTGCGGTTGAACACTGAAGCTTTCTTT
.	.	TRBJ1-1	13	TRBV10-3	CAIRDRWNTEAFF	TGTGCCATCAGGGACCGCTGGAACACTGAAGCTTTCTTT
TRBD2	few	TRBJ2-3	15	TRBV28	CASSLTRGFTDTQYF	TGTGCCAGCTCACTCACGCGGGGGTTCACAGATACGCAGTATTTT
.	.	TRBJ2-7	15	TRBV2	CASRVSRDPGNEQYF	TGTGCCAGCAGGGTAAGCCGGGACCCTGGGAACGAGCAGTACTTC
.	.	TRBJ2-3	15	TRBV7-9	CASSLVITSTDTQYF	TGTGCCAGCAGCTTAGTAATCACTAGCACAGATACGCAGTATTTT
TRBD1	.	TRBJ1-5	14	TRBV18	CASSLGTGNQPQHF	TGTGCCAGCTCATTAGGGACAGGGAATCAGCCCCAGCATTTT
.	.	TRBJ2-7	15	TRBV6-6	CASSPGHLSSYEQYF	TGTGCCAGCAGTCCCGGACATCTGAGCTCCTACGAGCAGTACTTC
TRBD1	.	TRBJ1-1	17	TRBV18	CASSPGLSGQSYTEAFF	TGTGCCAGCTCACCCGGACTTTCGGGACAGAGTTACACTGAAGCTTTCTTT
.	.	TRBJ2-7	14	TRBV5-1	CASSLALETYEQYF	TGCGCCAGCAGCTTGGCCCTTGAAACCTACGAGCAGTACTTC
.	.	TRBJ1-4	15	TRBV7-2	CASSSFRVTLGKLFF	TGTGCCAGCAGCTCCTTCCGGGTTACTTTGGGAAAACTGTTTTTT
.	.	TRBJ2-5	14	TRBV6-5	CASSYGGGRETQYF	TGTGCCAGCAGTTACGGGGGGGGCAGGGAGACCCAGTACTTC
TRBD1	.	TRBJ2-6	15	TRBV28	CASSFTGAGANVLTF	TGTGCCAGCAGCTTCACAGGGGCTGGGGCCAACGTCCTGACTTTC
.	.	TRBJ2-1	15	TRBV29-1	CSVRARDGLYNEQFF	TGCAGCGTTCGCGCCCGGGACGGACTCTACAATGAGCAGTTCTTC
TRBD1	.	TRBJ2-7	15	TRBV7-2	CASSSDRGFSYEQYF	TGTGCCAGCAGCTCGGACAGGGGCTTCTCCTACGAGCAGTACTTC
.	.	TRBJ2-7	15	TRBV14	CASSQVYGLANKQYF	TGTGCCAGCAGCCAAGTATACGGACTGGCCAATAAGCAGTACTTC
.	once	TRBJ2-1	13	TRBV7-2	CASTPTVYNEQFF	TGTGCCAGCACCCCGACTGTCTACAATGAGCAGTTCTTC
TRBD2	.	TRBJ2-3	16	TRBV19	CASSIFASGSTDTQYF	TGTGCCAGTAGTATTTTCGCTAGCGGAAGCACAGATACGCAGTATTTT
.	.	TRBJ1-2	12	TRBV28	CASKGTGYGYTF	TGTGCCAGCAAGGGCACAGGCTATGGCTACACCTTC
.	.	TRBJ2-7	16	TRBV5-1	CASSLGPAVGTYEQYF	TGCGCCAGCAGCTTGGGTCCGGCGGTAGGAACCTACGAGCAGTACTTC
.	few	TRBJ1-3	12	TRBV10-3	CAISEFGNTIYF	TGTGCCATCAGTGAATTCGGAAACACCATATATTTT
.	few	TRBJ1-2	14	TRBV28	CASSSPVRIYGYTF	TGTGCCAGCAGTTCGCCCGTCCGGATCTATGGCTACACCTTC
TRBD1	.	TRBJ2-1	14	TRBV7-2	CASSSPGQGNEQFF	TGTGCCAGCAGCTCACCGGGACAGGGCAATGAGCAGTTCTTC
TRBD1	.	TRBJ1-3	13	TRBV19	CASSRGPGNTIYF	TGTGCCAGCAGCAGGGGGCCTGGAAACACCATATATTTT
TRBD2	.	TRBJ2-5	16	TRBV18	CASSPSSGRAGETQYF	TGTGCCAGCTCACCGTCTAGCGGGAGGGCCGGGGAGACCCAGTACTTC
.	.	TRBJ1-1	15	TRBV5-4	CASSPPGQGGTEAFF	TGTGCCAGCAGCCCACCGGGGCAGGGTGGGACTGAAGCTTTCTTT
.	.	TRBJ1-1	13	TRBV11-2	CASSFHLDTEAFF	TGTGCCAGCAGCTTTCACCTTGACACTGAAGCTTTCTTT